This TCR beta chain was found in a study of T cell responses to AZD1222 COVID-19 vaccine. The CDR3 is 13 amino acids. Germline lookup yields CDR1 SGHTA and CDR2 FQGTGA. The germline V and J ends were trimmed by 5 bases and 6 bases, with 12 bases remaining between them. The data were produced by immunoSEQ multiplex PCR, yet TCRdb's version contains in-frame clones alone and is incomplete. The sample shows 100,000 to 150,000 clones, 70% to 90% of them seen only once. Findings of the study overall: The span of vaccine-associated CD4 TCRs extended across spike, with dominance at 160-218 and 743-854. Donors were largely white British and mainly female; clonal diversity was possibly underestimated. Compared with day 0, the breadth and depth of the Spike-specific TCR repertoire rose significantly after two doses of AZD1222. Repertoires were sampled only after the peak T cell response.

Of note for this clone: Antigen unknown.

The sequence was obtained from an adult in good health. The chain couples TRBV7-3 to TRBJ2-3, with D maybe TRBD1 (6 bases). Sequenced material: peripheral blood, taken on day 0 of AZD1222 vaccination. The CDR3 nucleotides read TGTGCCAGCAGCACCCACAGGGTTGATACGCAGTATTTT. This encodes CASSTHRVDTQYF.